These 15 T cell receptor beta chains share one sample of origin, sequenced in a study of blood T cells in healthy people across ages. Sample-barcoded 5' priming and a J-beta primer mix drove a second PCR of about 6 to 12 cycles. MiXCR, applied by TCRdb to the 5' RACE reads, yields one record per CDR3 protein. The data show 850,000 to 1,300,000 distinct CDR3 sequences, 40% to 50% seen once. Sequencing used blood. The receptors come from a woman in her sixties in good health.

The rearrangement links TRBV7-6 to TRBJ2-5; 7 bases are a match to TRBD1. There are 14 residues in the CDR3. V was clipped by 2 bases and J by 0 bases; unmatched bases: 0. Germline V gives CDR1 SGHVS, CDR2 FNYEAQ. The CDR3 bases are TGTGCCAGCAGCTTACAGGGGGACCAAGAGACCCAGTACTTC. This gives the protein CASSLQGDQETQYF.

This chain uses TRBV5-1 with TRBJ2-5; D is unclear. Germline CDR1 reads SGHRS; CDR2 reads YFSETQ. Trimming took off 2 bases at V and 1 base at J, with 9 bases between the two ends. This CDR3 region has 14 residues. The CDR3 reads CASSFGSAQETQYF. The CDR3 nucleotides read TGCGCCAGCAGCTTCGGTTCAGCCCAAGAGACCCAGTACTTC.

This chain uses TRBV14 with TRBJ2-3; D remains ambiguous. CDR1 and CDR2 from the germline V gene are SGHDN and FVKESK. Trimming cost V 4 bases and J 0 bases, with 11 bases left between them. The CDR3 totals 15 residues. CDR3 sequence: CASSLFRGSTDTQYF. CDR3 DNA sequence: TGTGCCAGCAGCCTTTTTCGTGGGAGCACAGATACGCAGTATTTT.

This clonotype was counted a few times. This chain uses TRBV7-9 with TRBJ1-2, with 7 bases that match TRBD1. Germline values: CDR1 SEHNR, CDR2 FQNEAQ (reference sequence). With 1 base clipped from V and 7 bases from J, the junction kept 6 bases outside the gene matches. The CDR3 consists of 14 residues. The chain's CDR3 is CASSLGQGFFGYTF. CDR3 nucleotide sequence: TGTGCCAGCAGCTTAGGACAGGGATTTTTTGGCTACACCTTC.

The J gene is TRBJ2-1, the V gene TRBV20-1, with 11 bases matching TRBD2. The CDR3 is 19 residues long. V gave up 0 bases and J gave up 0 bases; unmatched junction bases: 10. Germline V lookup: CDR1 DFQATT, CDR2 SNEGSKA (reference sequence). The DNA of the CDR3 is TGCAGTGCTAGAGATCCCCTTGGACTAGCGGGTGACTCCTACAATGAGCAGTTCTTC. As protein: CSARDPLGLAGDSYNEQFF.

This clonotype showed up just a few times. V is TRBV3-1 and J is TRBJ2-7, with TRBD2 matching 9 bases. In germline, CDR1 is LGHDT, CDR2 YNNKEL (reference sequence). This CDR3 contains 15 residues. The V segment lost 1 base and the J segment 4 bases; nucleotides outside the gene matches: 5. The CDR3 coding sequence is TGTGCCAGCAGCCAAGGTAGCGGGAGCGGGTACGAGCAGTACTTC. Protein: CASSQGSGSGYEQYF.

V is TRBV27 and J is TRBJ2-3, with 9 bases matching TRBD2. Germline V CDR1 and CDR2: MNHEY, SMNVEV (reference sequence). V lost 4 bases to trimming and J lost 4 bases; unmatched junction nucleotides: 12. The CDR3 consists of 17 residues. The CDR3 region has the DNA TGTGCCAGCAGTTCGGACTCGTTAGCGGGAGAGGCAGATACGCAGTATTTT. Protein sequence: CASSSDSLAGEADTQYF.

In this sample, this clonotype turned up a few times. This rearrangement joins TRBV29-1 to TRBJ2-5, with D maybe TRBD1 (5 bases). Deletions cut 1 base from V and 1 base from J, with 13 bases between. The germline V gene has CDR1 SQVTM and CDR2 ANQGSEA. The length of the CDR3 is 15 residues. The CDR3 here is CSVEVWSGSQETQYF. The CDR3 nucleotides read TGCAGCGTTGAAGTTTGGTCAGGGTCCCAAGAGACCCAGTACTTC.

This clonotype appeared many times. The chain has TRBV29-1 and TRBJ2-7, with 8 bases identical to TRBD1. CDR1 and CDR2 from the germline V gene are SQVTM and ANQGSEA. The CDR3 has 12 amino acids. The ends lost 5 bases at V and 3 bases at J; junction bases unmatched: 3. CDR3 region: CSVLGTGYEQYF. CDR3 coding DNA: TGCAGCGTTCTTGGGACAGGCTACGAGCAGTACTTC.

This chain links TRBV3-1 with TRBJ2-6, with D unresolved. Deletions cut 0 bases from V and 5 bases from J, with 8 bases between. Germline V gene lookup returns CDR1 LGHDT and CDR2 YNNKEL (reference sequence). The CDR3 extends over 15 amino acids. DNA for the CDR3: TGTGCCAGCAGCCAAGAAAGGCTGAGGGCCAACGTCCTGACTTTC. Translating gives CASSQERLRANVLTF.

The CDR3 sequence is CASSYRWGGETQYF. The CDR3 nucleotides read TGTGCCAGCAGTTACCGATGGGGAGGAGAGACCCAGTACTTC. The genes are TRBV6-5 and TRBJ2-5; possibly TRBD2 for D (6 bases). Germline CDR1 MNHEY, CDR2 SVGAGI. V dropped 2 bases and J dropped 4 bases, with 11 bases sitting between them. CDR3 length equals 14 residues.

The chain recombines TRBV4-1 with TRBJ2-1, with 10 bases identical to TRBD2. Looked up from germline, CDR1 is MGHRA and CDR2 is YSYEKL. There are 21 residues in the CDR3. With 2 bases clipped from V and 4 bases from J, the junction kept 20 bases outside the gene matches. The CDR3 nucleotides are TGCGCCAGCAGCCAACTTACCAGCGGGAGGGCCCTTGGGGGAAGGTACAATGAGCAGTTCTTC. As protein: CASSQLTSGRALGGRYNEQFF.

For this clonotype: A much larger clonotype is one base distant, so this may be a read error. The chain links TRBV6-2 or TRBV6-3 to TRBJ2-6; tentatively, D is TRBD1 (5 bases). The CDR3 has 16 residues. Germline lookup yields CDR1 MNHEY and CDR2 SVGEGT. The CDR3 DNA follows: TGTGCCAGCAGTTCCAGGGTAATATCTGGGGCCAACGTCCCGACTTTC. Translating gives CASSSRVISGANVPTF.

The rearrangement joins TRBV5-1 to TRBJ2-1; 8 nucleotides line up with TRBD2. This CDR3 has 17 amino acids. V lost 2 bases to trimming and J lost 5 bases; unmatched junction nucleotides: 12. In germline, CDR1 is SGHRS, CDR2 YFSETQ. DNA for the CDR3: TGCGCCAGCAGCTTAATCTCCCGACTAGCGCCCAACAATGAGCAGTTCTTC. As protein: CASSLISRLAPNNEQFF.

In regard to this clonotype: A read error may account for a junction end that differs from germline. In nucleotides, the CDR3 is TGTGCCAGCAGCCAAGTGGCTAGCGGGTCCTCCGAGCAGTACTTC. Encoded protein: CASSQVASGSSEQYF. The rearrangement joins TRBV3-1 to TRBJ2-7; 8 bases line up with TRBD2. The CDR3 spans 15 residues. Per germline, CDR1 LGHDT and CDR2 YNNKEL (reference sequence).